The T cell receptor (beta chain) described here comes from a study of CD8+ T cells in alopecia areata (dated by TCRdb to the late 2010s). Study-wide context: The treated patients, all with moderate-to-severe alopecia areata, were enrolled in an open-label pilot trial of oral tofacitinib given at 5 to 10 mg twice daily. Patients received tofacitinib for 6 to 18 months and were then followed off drug for 6 months to check for delayed response and recurrence. Disease severity in treated patients was measured with the SALT score, which quantifies the percentage of affected scalp surface area. High-throughput TCRbeta sequencing was used to examine T cell clonal expansion in alopecia areata in both the C3H/HeJ mouse model and human patients. On the human side, TCRbeta sequencing was run on scalp tissue and on sorted CD4+ and CD8+ peripheral blood T cells from healthy controls and from alopecia areata patients with either patchy or totalis/universalis disease. Tofacitinib-treated patients had biopsies at baseline and at 4 and 24 weeks of treatment, with a later scalp biopsy in several patients. Scalp clonality was compared across normal scalp (n=4), patchy alopecia areata scalp (n=8), and alopecia totalis/universalis scalp (n=8). RNA was obtained with the PAXgene miRNA kit for fixed scalp, the miRNeasy kit for PBMCs, and the RNeasy kit for mouse skin. TCRbeta CDR3 regions were amplified by immunoSEQ multiplex PCR with 35 Vbeta forward and 13 Jbeta reverse primers.

In its sample, this clone was seen a few times. Its antigen target is currently unknown. Per-nucleotide qualities are absent, and no much larger clonotype sits a single base away. The protocol used for the library was the immunoSEQ multiplex PCR assay. RNA was extracted from all samples and reverse transcribed into cDNA, which served as template for TCR sequencing. SuperScript III was used for first-strand cDNA synthesis, primed with a 2:1 mix of oligo-dT and random hexamers. A synthetic immune receptor repertoire was used to assess amplification bias, and residual bias was removed computationally. The published analysis was carried out like this. After raw reads were preprocessed to remove errors, the CDR3 was defined following IMGT conventions as running from the conserved cysteine to phenylalanine. Clonality was computed as 1 minus the Shannon entropy, with the entropy normalized by log2 of the number of productive unique TCRs. Whether scalp clones were CD4 or CD8 was inferred by matching scalp TCRbeta sequences against CD4 and CD8 repertoires sorted from blood. TCRdb carries this immuneACCESS record with in-frame sequences only. Its versions omit some clonotypes, under half of them owing to an unresolved V gene in the studies checked, with the rest unexplained. V, J and clone size reflect that table, while D and trimming were determined from the DNA. Across this sample there are about 210,000 clones, with about 57% seen only once. The top ten clonotypes cover around 1.6% of the sample.

Spanning cysteine to phenylalanine, the CDR3 consists of 15 amino acids. This entry keeps only the CDR3 DNA: 45 bases, framed from base 1. The CDR1 and CDR2 encoded by the germline V gene (reference sequence) are MNHNY and SVGAGI. The junction shows trimming of 2 bases on V and 4 bases on J, plus 14 bases between the germline ends. The time point label on this specimen signifies: less than five weeks on oral tofacitinib. This specimen's treatment or condition label, interpreted: oral pan-JAK inhibitor, 5-10 mg twice daily. From alopecia areata patients, peripheral blood was collected along with lesional scalp punch biopsies. PBMCs were isolated by density centrifugation and stained for CD3, CD4 and CD8, after which CD4+ and CD8+ T cells were sorted on a FACSAria. The paper as a whole reports these results and caveats: Unlike mouse skin, where gammadelta T cells dominate, normal human skin contains resident alphabeta T cells that get sequenced too, which complicates analysis of the scalp TCR repertoire. Scalp clonality and the number of expanded CD8+ clones among the top 100 scalp clones were significantly decreased by tofacitinib. Because the treated cohort was small and had just a single nonresponder, larger studies are needed to establish links between baseline CD8+ expansion and response. TCR sequences shared between patients were less clear than in mice, possibly partly because of HLA diversity in the patient population. Compared with normal scalp, lesional scalp, particularly in alopecia totalis/universalis, had higher clonality and more expanded CD8+ clones, which suggests antigenic drive. During tofacitinib treatment, many expanded lesional clones stuck around in both scalp and blood, and this persistence may partly explain why relapse happens after treatment is stopped.

Here the chain combines TRBV6-6 and TRBJ1-1; the D gene identity is not certain. The material sequenced was CD4+ T cells sorted from blood, taken at week 4, from a patient treated with tofacitinib. This receptor was identified in a human donor with alopecia areata. The DNA sequence follows: TGTGCCAGCAGTTACCTGGCGCCAGCAGGCACTGAAGCTTTCTTT. This yields the protein CASSYLAPAGTEAFF.